The clone carrying this T cell receptor beta chain was observed a handful of times. These data are taken from a study of blood T cell repertoires in COVID-19. Study at large: COVID-19 samples from acute and convalescent phases originated in the United States, Italy and Spain.

With 4 bases clipped from V and 13 bases from J, the junction kept 17 bases outside the gene matches. The CDR3 is 17 amino acids. CDR1 and CDR2 (germline): SGHAT, FQNNGV. The authors' processing: Amplification of reference gene primers provided the estimated nucleated cell counts. TCRdb's table, derived via immunoSEQ multiplex PCR, lists solely in-frame clones and lacks some. That table is the source of V, J and clone size, and D and trimming were worked out from the DNA. This table has 110,000 or so clones, around four fifths appearing once. The sequence derives from a human donor in a cohort sampled during active COVID-19. Sample: peripheral blood. This rearrangement joins TRBV11-2 to TRBJ1-6; the match to TRBD1 covers 9 bases. CDR3 in DNA: TGTGCCAGCAGCTCTGTTAAGGACCGACAGGGGGTGTCCCCCCTCCACTTT. Protein product: CASSSVKDRQGVSPLHF.